Shown below are 10 T cell receptor beta chains from a single sample sequenced in a study of cytomegalovirus exposure and HLA in healthy donors. The PCR made use of 60 Vbeta and 13 Jbeta primers. Data came from immunoSEQ multiplex PCR; TCRdb stores just in-frame clones and leaves some out. The data hold some 140,000 clones, with about 78% observed a single time. The sequenced sample was PBMCs. These receptors all stem from a man over 45 in good health and CMV-seropositive.

J is TRBJ2-7 and V is TRBV5-8, with D tentatively TRBD1 (7 bases). The CDR3 totals 15 residues. Trimming took off 0 bases at V and 3 bases at J, with 13 bases between the two ends. Germline V gene data show CDR1 as SGHTS and CDR2 as YDEGEE. In DNA form, the CDR3 reads TGTGCCAGCAGCTTGGCCCAGGGGGGACTCTACGAGCAGTACTTC. Protein product: CASSLAQGGLYEQYF.

V gene TRBV4-1 combines with J gene TRBJ2-5; perhaps TRBD2 as D (6 bases). The CDR3 loop spans 17 amino acids. The V and J ends lost 0 bases and 4 bases respectively, with 18 bases between them. Looked up from germline, CDR1 is MGHRA and CDR2 is YSYEKL. The DNA of the CDR3 is TGCGCCAGCAGCCAAGAATTTGGCGGGTGGGGGGTAGAGACCCAGTACTTC. It codes for CASSQEFGGWGVETQYF.

This clone was detected once. The genes are TRBV4-1 and TRBJ2-7; tentatively, D is TRBD2 (6 bases). The CDR3 contains 15 residues. Germline CDR1 is MGHRA and CDR2 is YSYEKL. V shed 1 base and J shed 1 base, with 11 bases lying between them. The CDR3 DNA reads as TGCGCCAGCAGCCAAGTCTTTGGGGGGTCCTACGAGCAGTACTTC. Translation gives CASSQVFGGSYEQYF.

The chain links TRBV2 to TRBJ1-2; TRBD1 might be the D (5 bases). The CDR3 contains 13 residues. Germline CDR1 reads SNHLY; CDR2 reads FYNNEI. Trimming left V 6 bases short and J 6 bases short, with 14 bases between. In DNA form, the CDR3 reads TGTGCCAGCAGGGGAGGGGAATGGGATGGCTACACCTTC. Its translation: CASRGGEWDGYTF.

The chain couples TRBV12-5 to TRBJ2-6; D gene ambiguous. Germline CDR1 reads LGHNT; CDR2 reads FRNRAP. The CDR3 runs to 16 residues. V was pared by 6 bases and J by 0 bases, with 12 bases between. The CDR3: CASGTTAFSGANVLTF. The CDR3 DNA is TGTGCTAGTGGCACCACAGCATTCTCTGGGGCCAACGTCCTGACTTTC.

The table lists this clone with a count of one. The chain links TRBV11-3 to TRBJ2-7; 7 bases are a match to TRBD1. V was pared by 1 base and J by 4 bases, with 4 bases of the junction left unmatched. Germline V gene sequence: CDR1 SGHNT, CDR2 YENEEA. CDR3 size: 14 residues. This CDR3 reads CASSLGDSLYEQYF. CDR3 in DNA: TGTGCCAGCAGCTTAGGGGACAGCCTGTACGAGCAGTACTTC.

The gene calls are TRBV6-4 and TRBJ1-2; D uncertain. This CDR3 has 13 residues. CDR1 and CDR2 from the germline V gene are MRHNA and SNTAGT. V was trimmed by 2 bases and J by 4 bases, leaving 8 bases between them. The CDR3 loop is CASSDEAGYGYTF. CDR3 coding DNA: TGTGCCAGCAGTGACGAGGCGGGCTATGGCTACACCTTC.

CDR3 nucleotide sequence: TGTGCCAGCAGCGTACGACAGGCGGGCGACGAGCAGTACTTC. Amino acid sequence: CASSVRQAGDEQYF. The chain joins TRBV9 to TRBJ2-7, with D possibly being TRBD1 (6 bases). The CDR3 has 14 amino acids. CDR1 SGDLS and CDR2 YYNGEE come from the germline V gene. Trimming pared 1 base from V and 5 bases from J, leaving 13 bases between.

This clone was found once. Here the CDR3 reads CASSLGQYTDYGYTF. CDR3 nucleotides: TGTGCCAGCAGCCTCGGACAGTATACGGACTATGGCTACACCTTC. V is TRBV5-5 and J is TRBJ1-2, with D perhaps matching TRBD1 (6 bases). V shed 4 bases and J shed 3 bases, with 16 bases lying between them. The CDR3 extends over 15 amino acids. The germline V gene has CDR1 SGHKS and CDR2 YYEKEE (reference sequence).

This chain uses TRBV27 with TRBJ2-7, with 9 bases matching TRBD1. Germline loops: CDR1 MNHEY, CDR2 SMNVEV (reference sequence). Trimming removed 0 bases from V and 6 bases from J; junction bases left unmatched: 9. CDR3 size: 16 residues. CDR3 in amino acids: CASSLSGWTGAPEQYF. CDR3 DNA: TGTGCCAGCAGTTTATCGGGGTGGACAGGGGCCCCCGAGCAGTACTTC.